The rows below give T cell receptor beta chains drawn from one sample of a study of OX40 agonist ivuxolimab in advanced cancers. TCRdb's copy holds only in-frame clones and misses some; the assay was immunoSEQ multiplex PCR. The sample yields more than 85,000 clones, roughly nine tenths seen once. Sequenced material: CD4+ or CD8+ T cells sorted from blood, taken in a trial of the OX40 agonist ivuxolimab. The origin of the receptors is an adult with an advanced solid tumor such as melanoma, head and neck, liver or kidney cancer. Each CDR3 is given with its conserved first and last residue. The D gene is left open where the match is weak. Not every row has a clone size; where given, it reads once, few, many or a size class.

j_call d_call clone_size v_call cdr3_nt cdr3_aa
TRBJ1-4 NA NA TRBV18 TGTGCCAGCTCACAGACAGAGAATGAAAAACTGTTTTTT CASSQTENEKLFF
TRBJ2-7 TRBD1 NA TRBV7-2 TGTGCCAGCAGCTCCGGGACAGGGGACCACGAGCAGTACTTC CASSSGTGDHEQYF
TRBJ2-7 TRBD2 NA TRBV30 TGTGCCTGGAGGGCCGGGACTAGCGGGGGGTACGAGCAGTACTTC CAWRAGTSGGYEQYF
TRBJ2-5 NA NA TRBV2 TGTGCCAGTCGGGACATAGAGACCCAGTACTTC CASRDIETQYF
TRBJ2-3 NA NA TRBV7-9 TGTGCCAGCAGCGCCATTCGTGGCAAAACTGAGGCAGATACGCAGTATTTT CASSAIRGKTEADTQYF
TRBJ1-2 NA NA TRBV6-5 TGTGCCAGCCTAGGGGGTGTAGACTATGGCTACACCTTC CASLGGVDYGYTF
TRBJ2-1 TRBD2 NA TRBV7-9 TGTGCCAGCAGCTTTTACTTGGGCGGGAGGACCCACAATGAGCAGTTCTTC CASSFYLGGRTHNEQFF
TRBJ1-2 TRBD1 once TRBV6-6 TGTGCCAGCAGGACTGGGGACAGAATCGGCTACACCTTC CASRTGDRIGYTF
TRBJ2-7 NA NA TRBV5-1 TGCGCCAGCAGCTTGGCCGCAGGCGCCACTACCTACGAGCAGTACTTC CASSLAAGATTYEQYF
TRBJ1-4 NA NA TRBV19 TGTGCCAGTAGTATTAGACGGGATGAAAAACTGTTTTTT CASSIRRDEKLFF
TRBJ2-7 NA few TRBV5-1 TGCGCCAGCAGCCGGAATCCCCGCTCTACCGACGAGCAGTACTTC CASSRNPRSTDEQYF
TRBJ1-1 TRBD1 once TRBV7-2 TGTGCCACCGCGGGACAGACTGAAGCTTTCTTT CATAGQTEAFF
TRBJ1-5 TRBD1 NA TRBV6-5 TGTGCCAGCAGTCCCCCAGGGGGTCAGCCCCAGCATTTT CASSPPGGQPQHF
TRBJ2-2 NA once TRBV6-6 TGTGCCAGCAAAAGGGGGGACACCGGGGAGCTGTTTTTT CASKRGDTGELFF
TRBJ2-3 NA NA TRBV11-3 TGTGCCAGCAGCTTTGGTAGTACTGATACGCAGTATTTT CASSFGSTDTQYF
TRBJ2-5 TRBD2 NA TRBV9 TGTGCCAGCGCAAGAGCGGGAGGGTGGGAAGAGACCCAGTACTTC CASARAGGWEETQYF
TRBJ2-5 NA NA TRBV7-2 TGTGCCAGCACCAAGCACGGACGGACTGAAGAGACCCAGTACTTC CASTKHGRTEETQYF
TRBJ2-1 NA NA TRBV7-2 TGTGCCAGCAGGTACCCGGGACTTTCCTACAATGAGCAGTTCTTC CASRYPGLSYNEQFF
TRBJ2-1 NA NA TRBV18 TGTGCCAGCTCACCCAACAATGAGCAGTTCTTC CASSPNNEQFF
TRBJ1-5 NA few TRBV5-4 TGTGCCAGCAGCTTGGGAGGGATGGGAAGCAATCAGCCCCAGCATTTT CASSLGGMGSNQPQHF
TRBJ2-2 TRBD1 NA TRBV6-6 TGTGCCAGCATCCCGACAGGGGGCCGTTGGACGCTGTTTTTT CASIPTGGRWTLFF
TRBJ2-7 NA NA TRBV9 TGTGCCAGCAGCGTAGGCAACCAAGACGAGCAGTACTTC CASSVGNQDEQYF
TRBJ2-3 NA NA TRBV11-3 TGTGCCAGCAGCTTAGAAGCAGTTGGGTGTGTGGGCACAGATACGCAGTATTTT CASSLEAVGCVGTDTQYF
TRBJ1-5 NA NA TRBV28 TGTGCCAGCACAACCCGGGACTTAACCTATCAGCCCCAGCATTTT CASTTRDLTYQPQHF
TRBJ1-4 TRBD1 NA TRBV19 TGTGCCAGTAGGTTGACAGGGGGAAATGAAAAACTGTTTTTT CASRLTGGNEKLFF
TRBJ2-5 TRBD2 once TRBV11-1 TGTGCCAGCAGCCCACTTAAGCTAGCGGGAATGGAGACCCAGTACTTC CASSPLKLAGMETQYF
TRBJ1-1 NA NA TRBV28 TGTGCCAGCGTGAGGCCGGCGAACTCTGAAGCTTTCTTT CASVRPANSEAFF